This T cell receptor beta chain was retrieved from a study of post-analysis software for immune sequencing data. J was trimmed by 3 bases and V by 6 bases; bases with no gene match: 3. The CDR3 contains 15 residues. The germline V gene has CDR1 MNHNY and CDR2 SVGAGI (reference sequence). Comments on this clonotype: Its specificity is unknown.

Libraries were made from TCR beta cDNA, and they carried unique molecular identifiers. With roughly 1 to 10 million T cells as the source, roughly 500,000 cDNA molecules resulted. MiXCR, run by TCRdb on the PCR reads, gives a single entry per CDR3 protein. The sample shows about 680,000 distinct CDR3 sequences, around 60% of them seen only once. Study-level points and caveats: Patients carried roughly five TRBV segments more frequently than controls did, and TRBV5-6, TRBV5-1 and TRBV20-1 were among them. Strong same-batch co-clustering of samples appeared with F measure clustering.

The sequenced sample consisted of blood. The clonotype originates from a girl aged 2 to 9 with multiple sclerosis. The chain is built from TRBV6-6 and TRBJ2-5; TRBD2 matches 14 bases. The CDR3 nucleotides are TGTGCCAGCAGGGCGACTAGCGGGGGGGAAGAGACCCAGTACTTC. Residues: CASRATSGGEETQYF.